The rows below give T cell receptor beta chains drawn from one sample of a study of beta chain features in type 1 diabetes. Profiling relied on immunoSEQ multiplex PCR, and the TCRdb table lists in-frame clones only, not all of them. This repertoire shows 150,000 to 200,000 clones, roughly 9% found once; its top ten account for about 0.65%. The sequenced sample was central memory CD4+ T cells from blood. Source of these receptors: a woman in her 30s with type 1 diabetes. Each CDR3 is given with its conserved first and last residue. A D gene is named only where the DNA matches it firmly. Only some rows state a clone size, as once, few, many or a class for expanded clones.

CDR3nt: TGTGCCAGCAGCGTAGGAACGGACTATTACAATGAGCAGTTCTTC; CDR3aa: CASSVGTDYYNEQFF; d_gene: -; j_gene: TRBJ2-1; v_gene: TRBV9; abundance: few
CDR3nt: TGTGCCAGCAGCGAACAGGGAGGTTCTACAGATACGCAGTATTTT; CDR3aa: CASSEQGGSTDTQYF; d_gene: -; j_gene: TRBJ2-3; v_gene: TRBV2; abundance: few
CDR3nt: TGTGCCAGCAGTGAAGCGGGTTGGGCGGGGGTCAAAAACATTCAGTACTTC; CDR3aa: CASSEAGWAGVKNIQYF; d_gene: TRBD2; j_gene: TRBJ2-4; v_gene: TRBV6-1; abundance: -
CDR3nt: TGTGCCAGCAGCTTAGCCGTGTCAACCGGGACAGGGCATGAGCAGTTCTTC; CDR3aa: CASSLAVSTGTGHEQFF; d_gene: TRBD1; j_gene: TRBJ2-1; v_gene: TRBV11-2; abundance: few
CDR3nt: TGTGCCAGCAGTTATAACAGGGATGGGTCTGAAGCTTTCTTT; CDR3aa: CASSYNRDGSEAFF; d_gene: -; j_gene: TRBJ1-1; v_gene: TRBV2; abundance: -
CDR3nt: TGTGCCAGTACTAGCGGGATAGCCTCGGACGAGCAGTACTTC; CDR3aa: CASTSGIASDEQYF; d_gene: TRBD2; j_gene: TRBJ2-7; v_gene: TRBV11-1; abundance: -
CDR3nt: TGTGCCAGCAGCCAGAACACTGAAGCTTTCTTT; CDR3aa: CASSQNTEAFF; d_gene: -; j_gene: TRBJ1-1; v_gene: TRBV28; abundance: few
CDR3nt: TGCGCCAGCAGCGTATCCGACCCAGGGGCAGATACGCAGTATTTT; CDR3aa: CASSVSDPGADTQYF; d_gene: -; j_gene: TRBJ2-3; v_gene: TRBV5-1; abundance: -
CDR3nt: TGTGCCAGCAGCAAAAAGGAGGGGAAAGAGCAGTACTTC; CDR3aa: CASSKKEGKEQYF; d_gene: -; j_gene: TRBJ2-7; v_gene: TRBV21-1; abundance: few
CDR3nt: TGTGCCAGCAGTTCTGAGACCGCAGGGGTAAGGCTGGCTTTCTTT; CDR3aa: CASSSETAGVRLAFF; d_gene: -; j_gene: TRBJ1-1; v_gene: TRBV28; abundance: few
CDR3nt: TGCAGCGTGGTCGGGCCGGGACTAGTCAATGAGCAGTTCTTC; CDR3aa: CSVVGPGLVNEQFF; d_gene: TRBD2; j_gene: TRBJ2-1; v_gene: TRBV29-1; abundance: -
CDR3nt: TGTGCCAGTAGTATTGGCTCAGCGTATGTGAATGAGCAGTTCTTC; CDR3aa: CASSIGSAYVNEQFF; d_gene: -; j_gene: TRBJ2-1; v_gene: TRBV19; abundance: -
CDR3nt: TGTGCCAGCAGTGTAACAGGGTCCGCTAATGAAAAACTGTTTTTT; CDR3aa: CASSVTGSANEKLFF; d_gene: -; j_gene: TRBJ1-4; v_gene: TRBV25-1; abundance: few
CDR3nt: TGTGCCAGCAGTTTACGCGGGAGGTTACACACCGGGGAGCTGTTTTTT; CDR3aa: CASSLRGRLHTGELFF; d_gene: TRBD2; j_gene: TRBJ2-2; v_gene: TRBV28; abundance: -
CDR3nt: TGTGCCAGCAGTCGCCCCGAGGGACAAACCGGGGAGCTGTTTTTT; CDR3aa: CASSRPEGQTGELFF; d_gene: -; j_gene: TRBJ2-2; v_gene: TRBV11-2; abundance: few
CDR3nt: TGTGCCAGCAGAGATTGGACTAGCGGGAGCTTTAATGAGCAGTTCTTC; CDR3aa: CASRDWTSGSFNEQFF; d_gene: TRBD2; j_gene: TRBJ2-1; v_gene: TRBV2; abundance: many
CDR3nt: TGTGCCAGTAGCGACAGGGACAATCAGCCCCAGCATTTT; CDR3aa: CASSDRDNQPQHF; d_gene: TRBD1; j_gene: TRBJ1-5; v_gene: TRBV19; abundance: few
CDR3nt: TGCGCCAGCAGCCTGGACGGTGCCAATCAGCCCCAGCATTTT; CDR3aa: CASSLDGANQPQHF; d_gene: -; j_gene: TRBJ1-5; v_gene: TRBV5-1; abundance: -
CDR3nt: TGCGCCAGCAGCTCAACCAGGGGTGGAGATACGCAGTATTTT; CDR3aa: CASSSTRGGDTQYF; d_gene: -; j_gene: TRBJ2-3; v_gene: TRBV5-1; abundance: few
CDR3nt: TGCGCCAGCAGCTTGGGGAGTGCCCCTTACAATGAGCAGTTCTTC; CDR3aa: CASSLGSAPYNEQFF; d_gene: -; j_gene: TRBJ2-1; v_gene: TRBV5-1; abundance: -
CDR3nt: TGTGCCAGTAGTATCCAATCCGACAGCTATGGCTACACCTTC; CDR3aa: CASSIQSDSYGYTF; d_gene: -; j_gene: TRBJ1-2; v_gene: TRBV19; abundance: few
CDR3nt: TGTGCCAGCAGCCCAGGATATAGCGGTCCCGAAGAGACCCAGTACTTC; CDR3aa: CASSPGYSGPEETQYF; d_gene: -; j_gene: TRBJ2-5; v_gene: TRBV5-4; abundance: -
CDR3nt: TGCGCCAGCAGCTACGGACAGGGCTCGTCTTCGGGCACAGATACGCAGTATTTT; CDR3aa: CASSYGQGSSSGTDTQYF; d_gene: TRBD1; j_gene: TRBJ2-3; v_gene: TRBV5-1; abundance: few
CDR3nt: TGTGCCAGCAGAACAAACCGGGACAGGGGTTATGGCTACACCTTC; CDR3aa: CASRTNRDRGYGYTF; d_gene: TRBD1; j_gene: TRBJ1-2; v_gene: TRBV2; abundance: -
CDR3nt: TGTGCCAGTGGCGGGACAGGGCTTGGCGAGCAGTACTTC; CDR3aa: CASGGTGLGEQYF; d_gene: TRBD1; j_gene: TRBJ2-7; v_gene: TRBV27; abundance: -
CDR3nt: TGTGCCAGCAGCCCCCAGGGACTTCTCGGGGAGCTGTTTTTT; CDR3aa: CASSPQGLLGELFF; d_gene: -; j_gene: TRBJ2-2; v_gene: TRBV9; abundance: few
CDR3nt: TGTGCCTGGAGTAACGAAGGACAGGGGGCTGTTTGGCAGTACTTC; CDR3aa: CAWSNEGQGAVWQYF; d_gene: TRBD1; j_gene: TRBJ2-7; v_gene: TRBV30; abundance: -
CDR3nt: TGCGCCAGCAGCTCCAGACAGGGTCGCACAGATACGCAGTATTTT; CDR3aa: CASSSRQGRTDTQYF; d_gene: TRBD1; j_gene: TRBJ2-3; v_gene: TRBV5-1; abundance: few
CDR3nt: TGTGCCAGCAGTCTCACACGCGAGCAGTACTTC; CDR3aa: CASSLTREQYF; d_gene: -; j_gene: TRBJ2-7; v_gene: TRBV28; abundance: few
CDR3nt: TGCAGCGTTGGGCGGGACCCGTGGACGGCGGAGCAGTACTTC; CDR3aa: CSVGRDPWTAEQYF; d_gene: -; j_gene: TRBJ2-7; v_gene: TRBV29-1; abundance: few
CDR3nt: TGTGCCAGCAGCCGAACAAGGGGCAATGAGCAGTTCTTC; CDR3aa: CASSRTRGNEQFF; d_gene: -; j_gene: TRBJ2-1; v_gene: TRBV6-5; abundance: few
CDR3nt: TGCAGCGTTGAAGATCGGGAGTCCGGTTGGGGTGGCTACACCTTC; CDR3aa: CSVEDRESGWGGYTF; d_gene: -; j_gene: TRBJ1-2; v_gene: TRBV29-1; abundance: -
CDR3nt: TGCGCCAGCAGCCAAGATTTCAGCGTTTCCTACGAGCAGTACTTC; CDR3aa: CASSQDFSVSYEQYF; d_gene: -; j_gene: TRBJ2-7; v_gene: TRBV4-1; abundance: -
CDR3nt: TGCGCCAGCAGTACCGGCGGGGTAACCACTGAAGCTTTCTTT; CDR3aa: CASSTGGVTTEAFF; d_gene: -; j_gene: TRBJ1-1; v_gene: TRBV5-1; abundance: few
CDR3nt: TGCGCCAGCAGCCCTCTAGGTGTTAGCAATCAGCCCCAGCATTTT; CDR3aa: CASSPLGVSNQPQHF; d_gene: -; j_gene: TRBJ1-5; v_gene: TRBV4-1; abundance: few
CDR3nt: TGTGCCTGGAGCCCGTCAACATATGATACGCAGTATTTT; CDR3aa: CAWSPSTYDTQYF; d_gene: -; j_gene: TRBJ2-3; v_gene: TRBV30; abundance: few
CDR3nt: TGCGCCAGCAGGCAGGGGGCGGATACGCAGTATTTT; CDR3aa: CASRQGADTQYF; d_gene: TRBD1; j_gene: TRBJ2-3; v_gene: TRBV4-1; abundance: -
CDR3nt: TGTGCCAGCAGCCAAGATCGCATGACTAGATACCAAGAGACCCAGTACTTC; CDR3aa: CASSQDRMTRYQETQYF; d_gene: -; j_gene: TRBJ2-5; v_gene: TRBV14; abundance: few
CDR3nt: TGTGCCAGCAGCCGAGACCTAGCGGGAGGGCCCCTGGTGCAGTATTTT; CDR3aa: CASSRDLAGGPLVQYF; d_gene: TRBD2; j_gene: TRBJ2-3; v_gene: TRBV4-2; abundance: -
CDR3nt: TGCGCCAGCAGTGTACGGGAGGACACCGGGGAGCTGTTTTTT; CDR3aa: CASSVREDTGELFF; d_gene: TRBD2; j_gene: TRBJ2-2; v_gene: TRBV10-2; abundance: few
CDR3nt: TGTGCCAGCAGTCCGAACGGCCTAGGGGCAGATACGCAGTATTTT; CDR3aa: CASSPNGLGADTQYF; d_gene: -; j_gene: TRBJ2-3; v_gene: TRBV2; abundance: few
CDR3nt: TGTGCCAGCAGTTCTATCGGGGGAGTAAGAACTGAAGCTTTCTTT; CDR3aa: CASSSIGGVRTEAFF; d_gene: -; j_gene: TRBJ1-1; v_gene: TRBV27; abundance: -
CDR3nt: TGTGCCAGCAGTTCCGATACAGGGTCCTACGAGCAGTACTTC; CDR3aa: CASSSDTGSYEQYF; d_gene: -; j_gene: TRBJ2-7; v_gene: TRBV6-5; abundance: few
CDR3nt: TGTGCCAGCAGCCTTGGTGGGACTAGCGGGAGGAGCTCCTACAATGAGCAGTTCTTC; CDR3aa: CASSLGGTSGRSSYNEQFF; d_gene: TRBD2; j_gene: TRBJ2-1; v_gene: TRBV13; abundance: -
CDR3nt: TGTGCCAGCAGTGGAGGTCAAAAACTGTTTTTT; CDR3aa: CASSGGQKLFF; d_gene: -; j_gene: TRBJ1-4; v_gene: TRBV2; abundance: few
CDR3nt: TGTGCCTGGAGTGACACAGCCCAAGAGACCCAGTACTTC; CDR3aa: CAWSDTAQETQYF; d_gene: -; j_gene: TRBJ2-5; v_gene: TRBV30; abundance: -
CDR3nt: TGCGCCAGCAGCTTGGCGGGATCACTAGCCAAAAACATTCAGTACTTC; CDR3aa: CASSLAGSLAKNIQYF; d_gene: -; j_gene: TRBJ2-4; v_gene: TRBV5-1; abundance: few
CDR3nt: TGTGCCAGCAGCTTAACCCAGGGCGGCGCAGCTTTCTTT; CDR3aa: CASSLTQGGAAFF; d_gene: -; j_gene: TRBJ1-1; v_gene: TRBV7-3; abundance: -
CDR3nt: TGTGCCTGGAGAGACAACGCCTACAGGGGGGGCTACACCTTC; CDR3aa: CAWRDNAYRGGYTF; d_gene: TRBD1; j_gene: TRBJ1-2; v_gene: TRBV30; abundance: -
CDR3nt: TGTGCCAGCACCCTAAACCTCGGGTTTCGCTCGGATGCGGGTGTGCCTTTCTTT; CDR3aa: CASTLNLGFRSDAGVPFF; d_gene: -; j_gene: TRBJ1-1; v_gene: TRBV13; abundance: few